The 3 T cell receptor beta chains below all came from one sample that was sequenced in a study of blood T cell repertoires in COVID-19. Data came from immunoSEQ multiplex PCR; TCRdb stores just in-frame clones and leaves some out. The top ten hold approximately 5% of the sample, which has under 450,000 clones, roughly four fifths seen once. The specimen was PBMCs or T cells enriched from blood (not recorded which). The receptors come from a woman aged 50 to 65 who had recovered from COVID-19.

This rearrangement joins TRBV28 to TRBJ1-2; 7 bases are shared with TRBD1. Unmatched junction bases numbered 10, after V lost 5 bases and J lost 4 bases. From germline, CDR1 is MDHEN and CDR2 SYDVKM. The length of the CDR3 is 15 residues. The CDR3 DNA follows: TGTGCCAGCAGTGATCCACGTACAGGGGCCTATGGCTACACCTTC. It is translated as CASSDPRTGAYGYTF.

J is TRBJ2-1 and V is TRBV9; D is ambiguous. Germline V CDR1 and CDR2: SGDLS, YYNGEE. Trimming stripped 2 bases from V and 2 bases from J, with 17 bases between. This CDR3 contains 17 residues. The CDR3, as DNA: TGTGCCAGCAGCGTCTCGGTTCATTCTCAAGCCTACAATGAGCAGTTCTTC. Its translation: CASSVSVHSQAYNEQFF.

V and J are TRBV2 and TRBJ1-1; D might be TRBD1 (5 bases). The CDR3 loop spans 14 amino acids. CDR1 is SNHLY, CDR2 FYNNEI, per germline. V was cut by 7 bases and J by 5 bases, with 17 bases left in between. Here the CDR3 DNA reads TGTGCCAGCAAAGGACACATCGGGGGGACTGAAGCTTTCTTT. Its protein is CASKGHIGGTEAFF.